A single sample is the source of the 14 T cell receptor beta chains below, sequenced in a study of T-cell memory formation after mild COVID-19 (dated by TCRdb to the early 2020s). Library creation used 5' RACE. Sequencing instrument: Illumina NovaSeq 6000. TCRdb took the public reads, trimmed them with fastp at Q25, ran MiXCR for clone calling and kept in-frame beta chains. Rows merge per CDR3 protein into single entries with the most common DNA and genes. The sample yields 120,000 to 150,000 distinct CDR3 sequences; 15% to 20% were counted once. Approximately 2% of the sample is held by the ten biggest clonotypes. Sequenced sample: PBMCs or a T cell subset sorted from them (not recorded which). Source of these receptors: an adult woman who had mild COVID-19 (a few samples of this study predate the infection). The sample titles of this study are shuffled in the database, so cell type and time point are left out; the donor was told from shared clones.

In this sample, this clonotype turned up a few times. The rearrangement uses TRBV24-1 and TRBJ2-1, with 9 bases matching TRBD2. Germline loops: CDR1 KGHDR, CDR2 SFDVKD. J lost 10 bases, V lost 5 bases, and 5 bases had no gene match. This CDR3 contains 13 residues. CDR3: CATSAAGGREQFF. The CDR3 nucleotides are TGTGCCACCAGTGCTGCGGGAGGGCGAGAGCAGTTCTTC.

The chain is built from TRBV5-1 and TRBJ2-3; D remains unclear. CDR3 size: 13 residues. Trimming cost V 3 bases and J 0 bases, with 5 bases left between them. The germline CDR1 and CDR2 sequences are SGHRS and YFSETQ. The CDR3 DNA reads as TGCGCCAGCAGCTCATCTAGCACAGATACGCAGTATTTT. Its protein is CASSSSSTDTQYF.

The CDR3 sequence: CASSPHWTGNQPQHF. CDR3 DNA: TGTGCCAGCAGCCCCCACTGGACAGGGAATCAGCCCCAGCATTTT. The rearrangement joins TRBV7-2 to TRBJ1-5; TRBD1 matches 8 bases. V shed 5 bases and J 4 bases; nucleotides not matched to a gene: 7. Germline CDR1 and CDR2: SGHTA and FQGNSA. This CDR3 contains 15 residues.

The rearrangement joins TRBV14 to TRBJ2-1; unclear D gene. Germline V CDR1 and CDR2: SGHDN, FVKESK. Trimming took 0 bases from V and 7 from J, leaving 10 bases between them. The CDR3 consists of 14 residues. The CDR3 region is CASSQDPFRNEQFF. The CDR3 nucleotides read TGTGCCAGCAGCCAAGATCCCTTTAGGAATGAGCAGTTCTTC.

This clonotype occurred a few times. CDR3: CSVWRAGTGELFF. In nucleotides, the CDR3 is TGCAGTGTCTGGAGGGCCGGAACCGGGGAGCTGTTTTTT. The chain uses TRBV20-1 and TRBJ2-2; D might be TRBD2 (6 bases). This CDR3 is built from 13 residues. CDR1 and CDR2 (germline): DFQATT, SNEGSKA (reference sequence). V was clipped by 7 bases and J by 5 bases, with 14 bases between them.

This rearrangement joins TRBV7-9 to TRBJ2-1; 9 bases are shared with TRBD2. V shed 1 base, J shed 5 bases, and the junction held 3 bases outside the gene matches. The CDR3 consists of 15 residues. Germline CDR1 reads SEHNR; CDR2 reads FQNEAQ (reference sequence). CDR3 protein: CASSLEAGGHNEQFF. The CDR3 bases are TGTGCCAGCAGCTTAGAAGCGGGGGGTCACAATGAGCAGTTCTTC.

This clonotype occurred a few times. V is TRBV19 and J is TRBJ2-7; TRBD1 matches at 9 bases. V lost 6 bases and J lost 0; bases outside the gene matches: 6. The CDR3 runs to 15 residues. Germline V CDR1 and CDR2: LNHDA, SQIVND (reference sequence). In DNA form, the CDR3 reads TGTGCCAGTAGAGCGACAGGGGGAAGCTCCTACGAGCAGTACTTC. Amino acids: CASRATGGSSYEQYF.

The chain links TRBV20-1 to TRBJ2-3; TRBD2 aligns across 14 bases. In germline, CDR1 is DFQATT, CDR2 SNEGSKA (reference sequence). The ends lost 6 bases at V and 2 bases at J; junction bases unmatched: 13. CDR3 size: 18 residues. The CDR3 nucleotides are TGCAGTGCCCCTGGGAGCCGGACTAGCGGGAGGACCACAGATACGCAGTATTTT. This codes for CSAPGSRTSGRTTDTQYF.

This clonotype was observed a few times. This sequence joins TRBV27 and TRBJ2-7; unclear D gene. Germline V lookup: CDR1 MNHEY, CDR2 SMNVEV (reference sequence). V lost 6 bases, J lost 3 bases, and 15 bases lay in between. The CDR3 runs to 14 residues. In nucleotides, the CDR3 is TGTGCCAGCAGGCCCGGTAGACCCTTCTACGAGCAGTACTTC. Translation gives CASRPGRPFYEQYF.

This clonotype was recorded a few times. CDR3 loop: CASSQVRADGYTF. The DNA for the CDR3 is TGTGCCAGCAGCCAGGTCAGGGCCGATGGCTACACCTTC. The chain recombines TRBV12-3 or TRBV12-4 with TRBJ1-2; D might be TRBD1 (5 bases). The CDR3 spans 13 residues. Trimming removed 6 bases at V and 6 bases at J, with 14 bases between.

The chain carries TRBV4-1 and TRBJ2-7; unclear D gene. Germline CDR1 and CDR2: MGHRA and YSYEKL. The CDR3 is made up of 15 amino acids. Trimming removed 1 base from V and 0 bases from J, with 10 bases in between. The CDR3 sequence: CASSQVSAVSYEQYF. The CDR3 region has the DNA TGCGCCAGCAGCCAAGTGAGCGCAGTCTCCTACGAGCAGTACTTC.

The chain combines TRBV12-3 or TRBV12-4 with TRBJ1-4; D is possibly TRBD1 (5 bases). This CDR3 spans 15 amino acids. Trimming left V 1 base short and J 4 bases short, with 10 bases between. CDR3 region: CASSLEGAGNEKLFF. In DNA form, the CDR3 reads TGTGCCAGCAGTTTAGAAGGGGCAGGTAATGAAAAACTGTTTTTT.

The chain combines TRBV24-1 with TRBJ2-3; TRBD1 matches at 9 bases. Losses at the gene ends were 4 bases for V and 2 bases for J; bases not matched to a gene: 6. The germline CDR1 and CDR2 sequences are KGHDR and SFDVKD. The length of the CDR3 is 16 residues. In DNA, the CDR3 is TGTGCCACCAGTGACATTGGGACAGGGACCACAGATACGCAGTATTTT. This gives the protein CATSDIGTGTTDTQYF.

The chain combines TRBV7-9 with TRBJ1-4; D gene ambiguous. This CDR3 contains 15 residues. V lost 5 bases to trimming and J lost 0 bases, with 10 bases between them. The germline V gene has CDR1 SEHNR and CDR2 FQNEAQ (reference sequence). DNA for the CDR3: TGTGCCAGCAGCCCCGACGGCTCAACTAATGAAAAACTGTTTTTT. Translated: CASSPDGSTNEKLFF.